These 11 T cell receptor beta chains were all obtained from the same sample, sequenced in a study of T cell responses to AZD1222 COVID-19 vaccine (dated by TCRdb to about 2021). Sample time point, as interpreted from the label and publication: about 28 days (+/-7) after the second vaccine dose. The library came from the immunoSEQ multiplex PCR assay. TCRdb provides this immuneACCESS table in a form limited to in-frame rearrangements. Some clones are lacking; in checked studies, under half of them reflect an unresolved V gene, and why the rest are absent is not known. Across this sample there are roughly 120,000 clones, with approximately 89% seen only once. Less than 5.5% of the sample is in the top ten clones. This material consisted of peripheral blood, taken 28 days after the second AZD1222 dose. These receptors all stem from an adult who received the AZD1222 COVID-19 vaccine.

The V gene is TRBV19, the J gene TRBJ1-1; the D gene is possibly TRBD1 (5 bases). V lost 8 bases and J lost 7, with 17 bases in between. The CDR3 spans 13 residues. Germline V gives CDR1 LNHDA, CDR2 SQIVND (reference sequence). Here the CDR3 reads CASGTGPGGEAFF. DNA for the CDR3: TGTGCCAGTGGGACTGGTCCGGGCGGTGAAGCTTTCTTT.

This rearrangement joins TRBV4-1 to TRBJ2-3; D is possibly TRBD1 (5 bases). Germline values: CDR1 MGHRA, CDR2 YSYEKL. The CDR3 is 13 residues long. Trimming shortened V by 4 bases and J by 2 bases, and 7 bases separated the two germline ends. The CDR3 DNA is TGCGCCAGCAGCCGACAGACCACAGATACGCAGTATTTT. Amino acids: CASSRQTTDTQYF.

The V gene is TRBV6-5, the J gene TRBJ2-3; no reliable D call. Germline CDR1 is MNHEY and CDR2 is SVGAGI. The CDR3 covers 13 residues. Trimming cost V 6 bases and J 4 bases, with 11 bases left between them. The CDR3 is CASSPGSADTQYF. CDR3 nucleotides: TGTGCCAGCAGCCCCGGGTCCGCAGATACGCAGTATTTT.

The rearrangement uses TRBV4-2 and TRBJ1-3; D unclear. Germline assignment: CDR1 LGHNA and CDR2 YNFKEQ. Trimming shortened V by 2 bases and J by 0 bases, and 8 bases separated the two germline ends. This CDR3 has 15 residues. CDR3 DNA sequence: TGTGCCAGCAGCCAATACCTCGCCTCTGGAAACACCATATATTTT. It specifies CASSQYLASGNTIYF.

The chain has TRBV7-2 and TRBJ2-7; D is uncertain. CDR3 length: 15 residues. Between the trimmed V and J ends, which lost 1 base and 4 bases, there was a span of 14 bases. Per germline, CDR1 SGHTA and CDR2 FQGNSA. The CDR3 loop reads CASSLGLRVKYEQYF. Written as DNA, the CDR3 is TGTGCCAGCAGCTTAGGACTTAGAGTAAAGTACGAGCAGTACTTC.

This clone was counted between two and nine times. The rearrangement links TRBV18 to TRBJ1-3; D might be TRBD1 (5 bases). The V end was cut by 0 bases, the J end by 3 bases, with 21 bases between. This CDR3 comprises 19 residues. The germline V gene encodes CDR1 KGHSH and CDR2 LQKENI. Written as DNA, the CDR3 is TGTGCCAGCTCACCACCGAATATAATGACGGGGACGAATGGAAACACCATATATTTT. It encodes CASSPPNIMTGTNGNTIYF.

The chain recombines TRBV3-1 (or the pseudogene TRBV3-2) with TRBJ1-6; 7 positions match TRBD1. The CDR3 length is 13 residues. V lost 2 bases, J lost 8 bases, and 0 bases stayed unmatched. CDR1 is LGHDT and CDR2 is YNNKEL in the germline V gene (reference sequence). The CDR3 DNA reads as TGTGCCAGCAGCCAACAGGGGGATTCACCCCTCCACTTT. This sequence encodes CASSQQGDSPLHF.

The gene calls are TRBV6-2 or TRBV6-3 and TRBJ1-5, with 9 bases aligning to TRBD1. The V gene's germline CDR1 is MNHEY and CDR2 SVGEGT. With 4 bases clipped from V and 0 bases from J, the junction kept 10 bases outside the gene matches. The CDR3 sequence is 18 residues long. The CDR3 DNA reads TGTGCCAGCAGTTCCTACCGGACAGGGGAATATAGCAATCAGCCCCAGCATTTT. As protein: CASSSYRTGEYSNQPQHF.

This clone was counted a few times. The genes are TRBV4-1 and TRBJ2-7, with a tentative D call TRBD2 (5 bases). The CDR3 contains 13 residues. CDR1 is MGHRA and CDR2 is YSYEKL in the germline V gene. V lost 3 bases to trimming and J lost 7 bases, with 13 bases between them. Here the CDR3 reads CASSHPRSGEQYF. DNA of the CDR3: TGCGCCAGCAGCCACCCAAGGTCGGGAGAGCAGTACTTC.

This chain connects TRBV9 to TRBJ1-1; D possibly corresponds to TRBD1 (5 bases). The germline V and J ends were trimmed by 0 bases and 6 bases, with 18 bases remaining between them. Per the germline V gene, CDR1 is SGDLS and CDR2 is YYNGEE. This CDR3 is built from 16 residues. The CDR3, as DNA: TGTGCCAGCAGCGTAGGAGGGGCGCCCGGCGAGTCTGAAGCTTTCTTT. It specifies CASSVGGAPGESEAFF.

The genes are TRBV30 and TRBJ1-1; a weak D match, TRBD1 (6 bases). Per germline, CDR1 GTSNPN and CDR2 SVGIG (reference sequence). The ends were cut back, 2 bases at V and 10 bases at J, with 14 bases in the middle. This CDR3 is built from 12 residues. The CDR3 spells CAWSNQGGGAFF. The CDR3 DNA reads as TGTGCCTGGAGTAACCAGGGAGGGGGAGCTTTCTTT.